The 20 T cell receptor beta chains below were found in one sample sequenced in a study of T cells in Graves' hyperthyroidism and ophthalmopathy (dated by TCRdb to about 2019). Library preparation used multiplex PCR. The listed sequencing device is Illumina HiSeq 2000. Amplification of TCR beta CDR3 regions was carried out from RNA transcripts. The first round of RT-PCR for the TCR CDR3 was performed with the HTBI primer set and the Qiagen OneStep RT-PCR kit. Using fastp at Q25 and MiXCR, TCRdb reprocessed the public reads and kept productive beta chains. CDR3 protein sequences are deduplicated, and each keeps its most common genes and DNA. The sample yields some 510,000 distinct CDR3 sequences; around 45% were counted once. The ten largest account for about 7.8% of the sample. Sample: peripheral blood or thyroid tissue (not recorded which). The receptors here all came from a woman aged 18-35 years with Graves' hyperthyroidism. Donor details come from another sample of the same person, matched by shared clones.

This rearrangement joins TRBV19 to TRBJ1-3; no definite D call. CDR1 is LNHDA, CDR2 SQIVND, per germline (reference sequence). This CDR3 contains 12 residues. The V end lost 7 bases, the J end lost 3 bases, and 7 bases lay between the germline ends. The chain's CDR3 is CASMNVGNTIYF. DNA of the CDR3: TGTGCCAGTATGAACGTTGGAAACACCATATATTTT.

In regard to this clonotype: Relative to the germline gene, one junction end is altered; a read error may explain this. The gene calls are TRBV2 and TRBJ2-2; TRBD2 matches 7 bases. Germline V lookup: CDR1 SNHLY, CDR2 FYNNEI. This CDR3 contains 15 residues. CDR3 sequence reads: CAISEASGNTGELFF. The CDR3 DNA reads TGTGCCATCAGTGAAGCTAGCGGGAACACCGGGGAGCTGTTTTTT.

The chain joins TRBV11-3 to TRBJ1-1; the match to TRBD1 covers 8 bases. After removal of 3 bases from V and 2 bases from J, the junction contained 8 bases not matched to a gene. Germline V gene lookup returns CDR1 SGHNT and CDR2 YENEEA. The CDR3 totals 16 residues. The CDR3 protein is CASSLGPGQGNTEAFF. CDR3 in DNA: TGTGCCAGCAGCTTGGGGCCAGGACAGGGAAACACTGAAGCTTTCTTT.

CDR3 DNA: TGTGCCAGCAGCCAAGATTTGGTGAGGACCTACGAGCAGTACTTC. Translating it yields CASSQDLVRTYEQYF. The V gene is TRBV14, the J gene TRBJ2-7; D gene unclear. There are 15 residues in the CDR3. CDR1 is SGHDN and CDR2 is FVKESK in the germline V gene. Trimming stripped 0 bases from V and 2 bases from J, with 11 bases between.

This rearrangement joins TRBV6-5 to TRBJ1-6; D uncertain. Germline CDR1 and CDR2: MNHEY and SVGAGI. The CDR3 loop spans 14 amino acids. V was pared by 3 bases and J by 6 bases, with 9 bases between. CDR3 in amino acids: CASSYRGSNSPLHF. The CDR3 DNA reads as TGTGCCAGCAGTTATAGAGGGAGTAATTCACCCCTCCACTTT.

V and J are TRBV24-1 and TRBJ2-5, with 9 bases identical to TRBD2. In germline, CDR1 is KGHDR, CDR2 SFDVKD. The CDR3 covers 14 residues. V gave up 5 bases and J gave up 6 bases; unmatched junction bases: 6. The CDR3 protein is CATSGATSGQTQYF. The CDR3 DNA follows: TGTGCCACCAGTGGTGCGACTAGCGGCCAGACCCAGTACTTC.

The chain has TRBV24-1 and TRBJ1-2; D unresolved. The germline V gene encodes CDR1 KGHDR and CDR2 SFDVKD. The CDR3 contains 14 residues. V lost 3 bases and J lost 8, with 15 bases in between. Here the CDR3 DNA reads TGTGCCACCAGTGATAAGACAATGCTATTCGGCTACACCTTC. It codes for CATSDKTMLFGYTF.

This clonotype was seen once. At one of its ends the junction is not consistent with the germline gene, which may arise from a read error. V and J are TRBV29-1 and TRBJ2-3, with TRBD2 matching over 11 bases. Per the germline V gene, CDR1 is SQVTM and CDR2 is ANQGSEA. The CDR3 runs 14 residues. CDR3 sequence (DNA): TGCAGCGCCCTCACTAGCGGGAGCAGAGATACGCAGTATTTT. Its protein product is CSALTSGSRDTQYF.

Notes on this clonotype: At one of its ends the junction is not consistent with the germline gene, which may arise from a read error. The chain uses TRBV7-2 and TRBJ2-6, with 11 bases lining up with TRBD2. Germline-derived CDR1 and CDR2 are SGHTA and FQGNSA. This CDR3 is built from 16 residues. The CDR3 here is CASGTSGRSGANVLTF. CDR3 nucleotides: TGCGCCAGCGGGACTAGCGGACGGTCTGGGGCCAACGTCCTGACTTTC.

The chain links TRBV19 to TRBJ2-7; D possibly matches TRBD1 or TRBD2 (5 bases each). The CDR3 is made up of 15 amino acids. Germline values: CDR1 LNHDA, CDR2 SQIVND (reference sequence). With 6 bases removed from V and 0 bases from J, the gap between germline ends came to 15 bases. CDR3 sequence (DNA): TGTGCCAGTAGCCCCCCGAGGGGCTTCTCCTACGAGCAGTACTTC. Translation gives CASSPPRGFSYEQYF.

Concerning this clonotype itself: This sequence may be a read error, since a much larger clone differs from it by one base. J is TRBJ2-7 and V is TRBV7-9, with 8 bases that match TRBD1. CDR1 SEHNR and CDR2 FQNEAQ come from the germline V gene (reference sequence). The V segment lost 6 bases and the J segment 4 bases; nucleotides outside the gene matches: 8. The length of the CDR3 is 14 residues. The CDR3 sequence: CASRSGQAAYEQYF. DNA for the CDR3: TGTGCCAGCAGGTCGGGACAGGCCGCATACGAGCAGTACTTC.

The chain carries TRBV12-1 and TRBJ2-7; the table gives TRBD2 as D, unverified against the DNA. TRBV12-1 is shown as a pseudogene. This CDR3 is built from 17 residues. The CDR3 here is CASSTTTTSGRTYEQYF. CDR3 in DNA: TGTGCCAGCAGCACGACCACCACTAGCGGGAGGACGTACGAGCAGTACTTC.

This clonotype was recorded many times. The V and J genes are TRBV29-1 and TRBJ1-2, with a tentative D call TRBD1 (5 bases). This CDR3 spans 12 amino acids. Germline CDR1 and CDR2: SQVTM and ANQGSEA. Trimming took 7 bases from V and 6 from J, leaving 15 bases between them. CDR3 amino acids: CSAYDSLDGYTF. The CDR3 bases are TGCAGCGCCTACGACAGTTTAGATGGCTACACCTTC.

This clonotype was counted ten times or more. V and J are TRBV25-1 and TRBJ2-5; TRBD2 agrees at 7 bases. The V segment lost 2 bases and the J segment 5 bases; nucleotides outside the gene matches: 8. The CDR3 has 15 amino acids. Germline assignment: CDR1 MGHDK and CDR2 SYGVNS. The CDR3 region is CASSEGRQGGETQYF. CDR3 in DNA: TGTGCCAGCAGTGAAGGGCGTCAGGGAGGGGAGACCCAGTACTTC.

This clonotype was counted ten times or more. The chain has TRBV24-1 and TRBJ1-5, with D possibly TRBD1 on 5 matching bases. This CDR3 is built from 12 residues. V was clipped by 4 bases and J by 7 bases, with 7 bases between them. CDR1 and CDR2 (germline): KGHDR, SFDVKD. The DNA for the CDR3 is TGTGCCACCAGTGAGGGACGCCAGCCCCAGCATTTT. Its translation: CATSEGRQPQHF.

This clonotype has a handful of counts. CDR3 nucleotides: TGTGCCATCAGTGAGACTAGCGGGGAACCCTACGAGCAGTACTTC. Translated, it gives CAISETSGEPYEQYF. The chain combines TRBV10-3 with TRBJ2-7; 10 bases agree with TRBD2. V trimming: 2 bases; J trimming: 2 bases; junction bases outside the gene matches: 3. This CDR3 contains 15 residues. The V gene's germline CDR1 is ENHRY and CDR2 SYGVKD.

The sample holds many counts of this clonotype. The chain joins TRBV2 to TRBJ2-2, with TRBD1 as a possible D gene (5 bases). Per the germline V gene, CDR1 is SNHLY and CDR2 is FYNNEI. The CDR3 has 12 residues. The V gene lost 8 bases and the J gene lost 3 bases, with 7 bases spanning the gap. CDR3 coding DNA: TGTGCCAGCGCAGGGTACACCGGGGAGCTGTTTTTT. Translation: CASAGYTGELFF.

The chain employs TRBV2 and TRBJ1-2; 8 positions agree with TRBD1. J gave up 4 bases and V 8 bases, and 6 bases lay outside the gene matches. Germline loops: CDR1 SNHLY, CDR2 FYNNEI. This CDR3 contains 13 residues. This chain's CDR3 is CASVRDRFYGYTF. CDR3 in DNA: TGTGCCAGCGTCAGGGACAGGTTCTATGGCTACACCTTC.

The chain couples TRBV6-1 to TRBJ2-7, with 9 bases fitting TRBD1. There are 15 residues in the CDR3. V was pared by 5 bases and J by 1 base, with 6 bases of the junction left unmatched. Germline loops: CDR1 MNHNS, CDR2 SASEGT. The DNA for the CDR3 is TGTGCCAGCAGTCAACAGGGGGCGACTTCCTACGAGCAGTACTTC. Encoded protein: CASSQQGATSYEQYF.

There are a few counts of this clonotype. The V and J genes are TRBV7-9 and TRBJ2-5; the D is unclear. Looked up from germline, CDR1 is SEHNR and CDR2 is FQNEAQ (reference sequence). The germline V and J ends were trimmed by 5 bases and 5 bases, with 12 bases remaining between them. The CDR3 covers 13 residues. CDR3 amino acids: CASSPSRAETQYF. Written as DNA, the CDR3 is TGTGCCAGCAGCCCCTCTAGGGCGGAGACCCAGTACTTC.